This T cell receptor (beta chain) derives from a study of regulatory T cells in long-lasting Graves disease. Study-wide background: Positivity for TSH receptor antibodies plus over 5 years of antithyroid drugs meant persistent Graves' disease. Study results and caveats: Among the persistent patients, 2,741 public clonotypes were shared, more than the roughly 990 shared among new patients.

This clonotype was detected a few times. Its antigen is not identified. Indicated time point: persistent/refractory GD, antithyroid drugs over 5 years with positive TRAb. Isolated PBMC RNA provided the starting material for the TCR library. V was trimmed by 1 base and J by 2 bases, leaving 5 bases between them. The CDR3 is made up of 14 amino acids. The TCR beta library used iRepertoire HTBI primers with Arm-PCR amplification of CDR3. MiXCR, run by TCRdb on the multiplex PCR reads, gives a single entry per CDR3 protein. The table includes 360,000 or so distinct CDR3 sequences, roughly 24% detected once.

The sample in question was peripheral blood mononuclear cells (PBMCs), obtained when the disease was refractory, from a patient treated with antithyroid drugs. The V and J genes are TRBV12-3 or TRBV12-4 and TRBJ2-2; D not certain. The origin of this receptor is a woman aged 40 to 50 with Graves disease. CDR3 nucleotide sequence: TGTGCCAGCAGTTTAGAACAAAACACCGGGGAGCTGTTTTTT. It encodes CASSLEQNTGELFF.